This TCR beta chain emerged from a study of blood T cell repertoires in COVID-19. Overall study context: Acute and convalescent COVID-19 samples came from the United States, Italy and Spain. T cells, B-cell-depleted T cells, or PBMCs supplied cDNA or gDNA.

Germline CDR1 and CDR2: SGHTA and FQGNSA. The CDR3 has 13 amino acids. V shed 5 bases and J shed 4 bases, with 9 bases lying between them. In the original processing: It was from reference gene primer amplification that nucleated cell counts were estimated. Assay: immunoSEQ multiplex PCR; the TCRdb copy retains only in-frame clones and omits some. Clone size and V and J calls were adopted from that table, with D and trimming inferred from the DNA. The sample shows roughly 140,000 clones, approximately 80% of them seen only once. The material sequenced was peripheral blood. The receptor was derived from a man between 60 and 70 years old with active or convalescent COVID-19. The chain links TRBV7-2 to TRBJ2-1; D is undetermined. The CDR3 nucleotides are TGTGCCAGCAGCCAGACGCGGTACAATGAGCAGTTCTTC. Residues: CASSQTRYNEQFF.